This TCR beta chain was recovered during a study of blood T cell repertoires in COVID-19. Trimming stripped 2 bases from V and 1 base from J, with 5 bases between. Germline CDR1 and CDR2: SGHTA and FQGNSA. The CDR3 loop spans 13 amino acids. Methods used by the authors: Reference gene primers were amplified, and this amplification served to estimate nucleated cell counts. Some clones are missing from TCRdb's copy, which holds only in-frame ones; the method was immunoSEQ multiplex PCR. The V and J calls and the clone size are those of that table, but D and trimming were determined from the DNA. This table holds under 250,000 clones, roughly 84% found once.

The chain links TRBV7-2 to TRBJ2-5; D call uncertain. The sample comprised peripheral blood. The sequence was obtained from a woman aged 40 to 50 who had recovered from COVID-19. Here the CDR3 DNA reads TGTGCCAGCAGCTTAAGCTTCCAAGAGACCCAGTACTTC. Translating it yields CASSLSFQETQYF.